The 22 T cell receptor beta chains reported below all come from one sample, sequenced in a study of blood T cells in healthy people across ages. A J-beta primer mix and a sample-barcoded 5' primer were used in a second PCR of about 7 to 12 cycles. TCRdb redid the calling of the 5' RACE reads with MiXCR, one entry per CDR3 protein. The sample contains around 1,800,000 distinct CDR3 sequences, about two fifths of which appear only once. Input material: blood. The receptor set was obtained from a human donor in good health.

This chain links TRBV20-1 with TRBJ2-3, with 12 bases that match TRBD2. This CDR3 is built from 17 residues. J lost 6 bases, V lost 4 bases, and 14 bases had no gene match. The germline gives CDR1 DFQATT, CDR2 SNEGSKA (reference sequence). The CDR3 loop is CSATRTPSGGAGDTQYF. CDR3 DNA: TGCAGTGCTACCAGAACCCCTAGCGGGGGGGCTGGGGATACGCAGTATTTT.

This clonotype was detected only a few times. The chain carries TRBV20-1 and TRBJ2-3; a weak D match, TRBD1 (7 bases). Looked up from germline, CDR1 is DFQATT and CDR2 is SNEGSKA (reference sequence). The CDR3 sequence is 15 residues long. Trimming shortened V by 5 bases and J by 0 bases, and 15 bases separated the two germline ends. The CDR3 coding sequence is TGCAGTGCTCCAGGGGGGAGTCCTAGCACAGATACGCAGTATTTT. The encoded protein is CSAPGGSPSTDTQYF.

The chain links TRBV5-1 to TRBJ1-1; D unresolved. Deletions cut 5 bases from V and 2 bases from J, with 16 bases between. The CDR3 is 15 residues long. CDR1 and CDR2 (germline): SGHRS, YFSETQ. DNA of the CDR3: TGCGCCAGCAGTCCCGCCTCATTAACAAACACTGAAGCTTTCTTT. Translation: CASSPASLTNTEAFF.

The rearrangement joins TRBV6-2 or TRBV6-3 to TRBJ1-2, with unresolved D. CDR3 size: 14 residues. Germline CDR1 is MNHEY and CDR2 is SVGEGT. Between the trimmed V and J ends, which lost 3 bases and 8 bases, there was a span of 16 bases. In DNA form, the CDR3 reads TGTGCCAGCAGTTATCTCGGGCCCACGACGGGCTACACCTTC. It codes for CASSYLGPTTGYTF.

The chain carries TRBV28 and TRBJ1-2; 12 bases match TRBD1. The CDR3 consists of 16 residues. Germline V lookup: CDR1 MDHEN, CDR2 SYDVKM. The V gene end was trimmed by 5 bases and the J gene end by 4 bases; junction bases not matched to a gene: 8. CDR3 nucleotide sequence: TGTGCCAGCAGTCCACCGGGACAGGGGGCGGCCTATGGCTACACCTTC. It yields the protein CASSPPGQGAAYGYTF.

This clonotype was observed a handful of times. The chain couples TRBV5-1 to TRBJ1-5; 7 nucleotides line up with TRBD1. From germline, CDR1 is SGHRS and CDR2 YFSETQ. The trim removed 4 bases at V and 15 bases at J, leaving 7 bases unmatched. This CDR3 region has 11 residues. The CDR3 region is CASSPGTVGHF. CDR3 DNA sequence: TGCGCCAGCAGCCCGGGGACAGTAGGGCATTTT. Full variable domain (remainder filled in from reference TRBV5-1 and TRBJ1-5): KAGVTQTPRYLIKTRGQQVTLSCSPISGHRSVSWYQQTPGQGLQFLFEYFSETQRNKGNFPGRFSGRQFSNSRSEMNVSTLELGDSALYLCASSPGTVGHFGDGTRLSIL.

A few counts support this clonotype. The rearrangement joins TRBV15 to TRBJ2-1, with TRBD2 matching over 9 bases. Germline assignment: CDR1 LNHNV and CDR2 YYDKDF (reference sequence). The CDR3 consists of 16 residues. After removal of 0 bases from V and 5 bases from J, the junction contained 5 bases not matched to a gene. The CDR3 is CATSRDQAGGHNEQFF. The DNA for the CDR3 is TGTGCCACCAGCAGAGATCAAGCGGGGGGACACAATGAGCAGTTCTTC.

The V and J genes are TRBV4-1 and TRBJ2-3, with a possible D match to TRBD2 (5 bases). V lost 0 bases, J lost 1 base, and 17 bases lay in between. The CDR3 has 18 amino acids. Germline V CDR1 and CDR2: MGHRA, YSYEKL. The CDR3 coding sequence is TGCGCCAGCAGCCAAGATCCAGTCCGGGGATACGGCACAGATACGCAGTATTTT. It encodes CASSQDPVRGYGTDTQYF.

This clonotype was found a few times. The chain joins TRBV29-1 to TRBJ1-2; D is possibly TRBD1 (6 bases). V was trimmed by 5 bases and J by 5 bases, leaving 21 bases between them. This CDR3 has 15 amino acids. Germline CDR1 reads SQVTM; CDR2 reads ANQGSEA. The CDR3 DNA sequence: TGCAGCGTTCCTCAGTTCCTCCAGGGGTATTATGGCTACACCTTC. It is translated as CSVPQFLQGYYGYTF.

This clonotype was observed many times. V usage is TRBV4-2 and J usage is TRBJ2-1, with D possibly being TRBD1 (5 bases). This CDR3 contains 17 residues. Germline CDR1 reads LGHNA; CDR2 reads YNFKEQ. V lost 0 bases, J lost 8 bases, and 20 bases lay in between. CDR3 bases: TGTGCCAGCAGCCAAGATGAGGCCCAAGGGGTGTTCGATGAGCAGTTCTTC. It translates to CASSQDEAQGVFDEQFF.

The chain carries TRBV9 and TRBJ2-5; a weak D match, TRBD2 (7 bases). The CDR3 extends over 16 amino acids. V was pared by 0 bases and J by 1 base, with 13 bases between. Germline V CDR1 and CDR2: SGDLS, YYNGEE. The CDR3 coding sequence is TGTGCCAGCAGCGTAGACACAGGGAGGGCCCAAGAGACCCAGTACTTC. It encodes CASSVDTGRAQETQYF.

In DNA, the CDR3 is TGTGCCAGCAGCAAGGGCGACGGGGTCGGGAACTGTGGTTACACCTTC. Amino acid sequence: CASSKGDGVGNCGYTF. V gene TRBV11-1 combines with J gene TRBJ1-2; D is ambiguous. Looked up from germline, CDR1 is SGHAT and CDR2 is FQDESV (reference sequence). The V gene lost 5 bases and the J gene lost 11 bases, with 27 bases spanning the gap. The CDR3 is made up of 16 amino acids.

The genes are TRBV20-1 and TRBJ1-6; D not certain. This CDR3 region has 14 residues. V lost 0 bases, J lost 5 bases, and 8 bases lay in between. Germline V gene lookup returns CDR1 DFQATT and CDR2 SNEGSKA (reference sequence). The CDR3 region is CSARDGFDNSPLHF. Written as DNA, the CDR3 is TGCAGTGCTAGAGATGGATTCGATAATTCACCCCTCCACTTT.

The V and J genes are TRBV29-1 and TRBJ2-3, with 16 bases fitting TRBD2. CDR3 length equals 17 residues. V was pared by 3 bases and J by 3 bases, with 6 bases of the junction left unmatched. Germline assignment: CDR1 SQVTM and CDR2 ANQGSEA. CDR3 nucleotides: TGCAGCGTTGAGGGGACTAGCGGGGGGGCCCCTACAGATACGCAGTATTTT. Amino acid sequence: CSVEGTSGGAPTDTQYF.

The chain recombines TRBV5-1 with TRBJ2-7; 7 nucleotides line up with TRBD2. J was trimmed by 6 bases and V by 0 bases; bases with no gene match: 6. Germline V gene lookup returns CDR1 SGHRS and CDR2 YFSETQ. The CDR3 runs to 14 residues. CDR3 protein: CASSLGTRAGEQYF. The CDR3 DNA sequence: TGCGCCAGCAGCTTGGGGACTAGAGCGGGCGAGCAGTACTTC.

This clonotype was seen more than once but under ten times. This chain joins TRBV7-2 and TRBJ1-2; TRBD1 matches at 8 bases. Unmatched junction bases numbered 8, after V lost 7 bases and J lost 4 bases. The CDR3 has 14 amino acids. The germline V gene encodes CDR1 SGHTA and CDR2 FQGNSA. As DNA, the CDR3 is TGTGCCAGCAAAACCAGACAGGGGAGCTATGGCTACACCTTC. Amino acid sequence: CASKTRQGSYGYTF.

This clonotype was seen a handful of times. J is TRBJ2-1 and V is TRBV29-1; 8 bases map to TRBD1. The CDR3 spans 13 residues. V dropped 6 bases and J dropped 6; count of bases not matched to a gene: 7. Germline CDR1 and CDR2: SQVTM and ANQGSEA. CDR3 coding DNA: TGCAGCGTCGACAGGGGCCCAGGCAATGAGCAGTTCTTC. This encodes CSVDRGPGNEQFF.

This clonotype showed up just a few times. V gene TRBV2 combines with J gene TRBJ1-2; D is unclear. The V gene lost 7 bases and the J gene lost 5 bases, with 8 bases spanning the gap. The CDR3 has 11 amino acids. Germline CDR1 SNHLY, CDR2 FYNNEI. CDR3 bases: TGTGCCAGCACCCTGGGATATGGCTACACCTTC. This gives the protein CASTLGYGYTF.

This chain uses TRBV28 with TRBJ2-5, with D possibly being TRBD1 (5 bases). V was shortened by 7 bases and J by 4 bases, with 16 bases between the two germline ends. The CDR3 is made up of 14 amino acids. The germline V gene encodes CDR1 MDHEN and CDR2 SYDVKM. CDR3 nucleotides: TGTGCCAGCACCGCCCGCAGGGTTCGAGAGACCCAGTACTTC. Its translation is CASTARRVRETQYF.

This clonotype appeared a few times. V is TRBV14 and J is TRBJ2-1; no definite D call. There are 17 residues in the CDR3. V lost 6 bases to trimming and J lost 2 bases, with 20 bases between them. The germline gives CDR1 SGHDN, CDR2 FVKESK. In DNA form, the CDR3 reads TGTGCCAGCAGTCCTAGGATGGGGTTACGGACCTACAATGAGCAGTTCTTC. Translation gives CASSPRMGLRTYNEQFF.

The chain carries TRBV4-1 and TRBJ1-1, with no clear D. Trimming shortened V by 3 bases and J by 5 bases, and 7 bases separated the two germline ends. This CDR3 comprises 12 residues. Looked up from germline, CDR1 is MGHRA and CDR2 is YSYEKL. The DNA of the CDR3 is TGCGCCAGCAGCCAGACGAGGACTGAAGCTTTCTTT. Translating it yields CASSQTRTEAFF.

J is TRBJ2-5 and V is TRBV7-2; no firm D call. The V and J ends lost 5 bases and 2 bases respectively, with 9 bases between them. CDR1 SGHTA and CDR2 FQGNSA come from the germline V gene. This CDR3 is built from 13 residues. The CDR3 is CASSIRQQETQYF. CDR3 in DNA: TGTGCCAGCAGCATCAGGCAACAAGAGACCCAGTACTTC.